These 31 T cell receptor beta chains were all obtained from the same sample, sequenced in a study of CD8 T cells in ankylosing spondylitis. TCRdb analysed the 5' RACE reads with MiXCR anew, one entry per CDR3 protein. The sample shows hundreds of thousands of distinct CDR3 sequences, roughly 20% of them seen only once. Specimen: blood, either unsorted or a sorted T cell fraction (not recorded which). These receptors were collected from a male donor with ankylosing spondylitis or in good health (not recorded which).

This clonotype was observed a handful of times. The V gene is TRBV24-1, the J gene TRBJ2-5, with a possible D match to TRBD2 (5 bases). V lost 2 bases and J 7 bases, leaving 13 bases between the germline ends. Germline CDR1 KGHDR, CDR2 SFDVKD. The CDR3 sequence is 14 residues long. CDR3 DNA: TGTGCCACCAGTGATTCTTCTAGCTGGGGGACCCAGTACTTC. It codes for CATSDSSSWGTQYF.

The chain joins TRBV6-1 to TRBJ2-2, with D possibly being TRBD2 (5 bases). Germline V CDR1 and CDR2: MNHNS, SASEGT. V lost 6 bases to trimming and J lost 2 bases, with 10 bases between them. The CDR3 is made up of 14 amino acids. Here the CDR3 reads CASSTGSNTGELFF. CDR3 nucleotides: TGTGCCAGCAGCACGGGGTCAAACACCGGGGAGCTGTTTTTT.

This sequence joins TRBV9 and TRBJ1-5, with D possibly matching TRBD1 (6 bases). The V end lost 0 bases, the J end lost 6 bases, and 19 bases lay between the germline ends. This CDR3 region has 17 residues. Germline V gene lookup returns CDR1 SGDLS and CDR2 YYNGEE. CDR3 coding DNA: TGTGCCAGCAGCGTAGCCAGTAGGACAGTGACACTTCAGCCCCAGCATTTT. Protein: CASSVASRTVTLQPQHF.

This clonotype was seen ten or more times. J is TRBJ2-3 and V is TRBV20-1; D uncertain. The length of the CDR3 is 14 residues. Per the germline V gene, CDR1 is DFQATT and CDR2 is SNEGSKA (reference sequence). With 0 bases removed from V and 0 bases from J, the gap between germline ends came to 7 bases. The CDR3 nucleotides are TGCAGTGCTAGAGACCCTTGGAGCACAGATACGCAGTATTTT. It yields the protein CSARDPWSTDTQYF.

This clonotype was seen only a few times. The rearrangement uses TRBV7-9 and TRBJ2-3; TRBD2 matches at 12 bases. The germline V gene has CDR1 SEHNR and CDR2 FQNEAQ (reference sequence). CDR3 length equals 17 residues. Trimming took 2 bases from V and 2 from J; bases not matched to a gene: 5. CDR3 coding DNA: TGTGCCAGCAGCTTACCGTCTAGCGGGGGGGACACAGATACGCAGTATTTT. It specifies CASSLPSSGGDTDTQYF.

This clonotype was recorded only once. CDR3 loop: CASSRASSGEQFF. In DNA form, the CDR3 reads TGTGCCAGCAGCCGCGCCTCTAGCGGTGAGCAGTTCTTC. The gene calls are TRBV7-9 and TRBJ2-1, with 7 bases fitting TRBD2. With V trimmed by 5 bases and J by 9 bases, 7 bases remained unmatched. The length of the CDR3 is 13 residues. CDR1 SEHNR and CDR2 FQNEAQ come from the germline V gene (reference sequence).

The CDR3 is CSVDRFARVYGYTF. CDR3 DNA: TGCAGCGTTGATCGATTTGCCAGAGTCTATGGCTACACCTTC. The chain uses TRBV29-1 and TRBJ1-2; D gene ambiguous. Germline lookup yields CDR1 SQVTM and CDR2 ANQGSEA. V was pared by 3 bases and J by 4 bases, with 15 bases between. The CDR3 is 14 residues long.

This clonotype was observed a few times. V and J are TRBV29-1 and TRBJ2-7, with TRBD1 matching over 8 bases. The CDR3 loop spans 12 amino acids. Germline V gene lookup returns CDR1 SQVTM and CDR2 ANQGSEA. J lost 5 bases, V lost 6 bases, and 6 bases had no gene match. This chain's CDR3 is CSVRGQVDEQYF. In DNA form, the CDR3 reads TGCAGCGTAAGGGGACAGGTCGACGAGCAGTACTTC.

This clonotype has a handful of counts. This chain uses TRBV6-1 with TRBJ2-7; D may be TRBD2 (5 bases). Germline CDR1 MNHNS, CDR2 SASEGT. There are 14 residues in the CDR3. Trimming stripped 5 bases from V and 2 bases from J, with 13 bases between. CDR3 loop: CASSPGLDAYEQYF. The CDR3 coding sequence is TGTGCCAGCAGTCCCGGACTGGACGCCTACGAGCAGTACTTC.

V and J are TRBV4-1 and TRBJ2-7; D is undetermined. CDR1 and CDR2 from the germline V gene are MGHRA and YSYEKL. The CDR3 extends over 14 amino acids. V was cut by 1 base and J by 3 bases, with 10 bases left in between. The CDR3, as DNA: TGCGCCAGCAGCCAAGGCGGCTATAACTACGAGCAGTACTTC. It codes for CASSQGGYNYEQYF.

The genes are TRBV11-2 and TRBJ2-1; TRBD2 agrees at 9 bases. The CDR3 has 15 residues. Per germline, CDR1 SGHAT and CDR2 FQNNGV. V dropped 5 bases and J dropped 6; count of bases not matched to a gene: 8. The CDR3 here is CASSGWAGGINEQFF. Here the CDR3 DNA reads TGTGCCAGCAGCGGCTGGGCGGGGGGGATCAATGAGCAGTTCTTC.

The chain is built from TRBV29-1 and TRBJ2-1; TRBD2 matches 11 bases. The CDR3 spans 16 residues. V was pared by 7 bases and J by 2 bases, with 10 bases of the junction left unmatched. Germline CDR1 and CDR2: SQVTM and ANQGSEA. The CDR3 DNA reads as TGCAGCGCCCCAAGGCTAGCGGGGGGAACCTACAATGAGCAGTTCTTC. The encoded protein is CSAPRLAGGTYNEQFF.

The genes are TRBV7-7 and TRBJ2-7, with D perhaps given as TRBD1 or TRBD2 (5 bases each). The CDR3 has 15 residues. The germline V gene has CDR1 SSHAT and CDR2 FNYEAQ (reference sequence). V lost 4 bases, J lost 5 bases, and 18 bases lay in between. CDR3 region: CASSSGAISDHEQYF. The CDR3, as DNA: TGTGCCAGCAGCTCCGGGGCGATAAGTGACCACGAGCAGTACTTC.

The CDR3 loop reads CGAGARPSYEQYF. CDR3 nucleotide sequence: TGTGGGGCAGGGGCCCGTCCCTCCTACGAGCAGTACTTC. The V and J genes are TRBV6-1 and TRBJ2-7; D is possibly TRBD1 (6 bases). Germline V CDR1 and CDR2: MNHNS, SASEGT. CDR3 length: 13 residues.

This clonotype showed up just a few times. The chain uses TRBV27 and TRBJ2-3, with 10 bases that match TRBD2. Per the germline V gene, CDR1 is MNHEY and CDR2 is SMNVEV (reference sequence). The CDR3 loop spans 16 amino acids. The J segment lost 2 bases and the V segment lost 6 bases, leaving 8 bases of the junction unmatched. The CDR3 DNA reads TGTGCCAGCAGCAATCGGCTAGCGGGAGACACAGATACGCAGTATTTT. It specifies CASSNRLAGDTDTQYF.

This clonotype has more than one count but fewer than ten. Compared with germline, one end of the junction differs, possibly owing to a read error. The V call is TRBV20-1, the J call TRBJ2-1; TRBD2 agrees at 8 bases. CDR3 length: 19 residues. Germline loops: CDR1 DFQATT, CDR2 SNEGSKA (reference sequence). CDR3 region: CSAREIAVAGTATYNEQFF. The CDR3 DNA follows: TGCAGTGCTCGAGAGATCGCGGTAGCGGGGACCGCTACCTACAATGAGCAGTTCTTC.

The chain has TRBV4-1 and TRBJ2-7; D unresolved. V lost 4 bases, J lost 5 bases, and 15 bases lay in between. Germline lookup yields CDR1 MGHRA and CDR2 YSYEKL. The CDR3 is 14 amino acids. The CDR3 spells CASSPTLNPHEQYF. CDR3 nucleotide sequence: TGCGCCAGCAGCCCCACACTGAATCCCCACGAGCAGTACTTC.

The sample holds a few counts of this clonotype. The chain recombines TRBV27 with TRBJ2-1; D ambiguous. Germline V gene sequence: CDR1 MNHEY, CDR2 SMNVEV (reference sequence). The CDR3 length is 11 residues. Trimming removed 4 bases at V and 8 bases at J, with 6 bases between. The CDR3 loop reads CASSWFYEQFF. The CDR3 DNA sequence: TGTGCCAGCAGTTGGTTCTATGAGCAGTTCTTC.

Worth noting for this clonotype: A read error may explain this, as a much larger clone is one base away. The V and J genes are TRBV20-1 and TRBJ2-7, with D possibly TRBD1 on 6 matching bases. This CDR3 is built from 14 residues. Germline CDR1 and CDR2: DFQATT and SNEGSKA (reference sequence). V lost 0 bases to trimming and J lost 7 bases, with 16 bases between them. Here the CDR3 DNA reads TGCAGTGCTAGAGAGTCCCCCCAGGGGCGGGAGCAGTACTTC. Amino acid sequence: CSARESPQGREQYF.

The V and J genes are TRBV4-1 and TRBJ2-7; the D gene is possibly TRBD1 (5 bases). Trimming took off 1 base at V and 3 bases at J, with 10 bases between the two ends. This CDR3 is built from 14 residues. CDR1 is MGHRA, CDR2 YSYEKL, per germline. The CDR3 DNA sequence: TGCGCCAGCAGCCAAGGGGGCAGGTTCTACGAGCAGTACTTC. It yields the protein CASSQGGRFYEQYF.

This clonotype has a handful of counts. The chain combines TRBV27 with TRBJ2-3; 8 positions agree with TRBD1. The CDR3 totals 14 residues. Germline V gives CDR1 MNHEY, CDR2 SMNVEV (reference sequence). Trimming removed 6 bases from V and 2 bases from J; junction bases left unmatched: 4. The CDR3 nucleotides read TGTGCCAGCAGCGACAGGGGATACACAGATACGCAGTATTTT. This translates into CASSDRGYTDTQYF.

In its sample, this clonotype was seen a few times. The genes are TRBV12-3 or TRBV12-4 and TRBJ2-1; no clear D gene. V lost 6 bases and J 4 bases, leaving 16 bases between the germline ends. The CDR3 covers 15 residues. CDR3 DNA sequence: TGTGCCAGCAGGTCCGGGTCGAGGACGTACAATGAGCAGTTCTTC. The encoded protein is CASRSGSRTYNEQFF.

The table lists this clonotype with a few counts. The DNA of the CDR3 is TGTGCCAGCAGCTTGGGGAGCGGGGTGAAGGATACGCAGTATTTT. Residues: CASSLGSGVKDTQYF. The rearrangement uses TRBV11-2 and TRBJ2-3; 7 positions match TRBD2. J was trimmed by 6 bases and V by 3 bases; bases with no gene match: 9. Germline V gene lookup returns CDR1 SGHAT and CDR2 FQNNGV. The CDR3 has 15 amino acids.

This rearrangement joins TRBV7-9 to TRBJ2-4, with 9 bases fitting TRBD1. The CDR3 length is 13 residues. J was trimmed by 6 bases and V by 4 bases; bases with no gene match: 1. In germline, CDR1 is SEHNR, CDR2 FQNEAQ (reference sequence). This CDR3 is CASSSGQGNIQYF. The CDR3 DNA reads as TGTGCCAGCAGCTCGGGACAGGGAAACATTCAGTACTTC.

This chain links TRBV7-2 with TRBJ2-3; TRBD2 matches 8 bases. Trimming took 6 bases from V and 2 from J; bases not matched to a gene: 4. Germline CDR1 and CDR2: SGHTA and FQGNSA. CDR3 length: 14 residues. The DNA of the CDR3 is TGTGCCAGCAGGCCAGCGGGGGCCACAGATACGCAGTATTTT. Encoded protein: CASRPAGATDTQYF.

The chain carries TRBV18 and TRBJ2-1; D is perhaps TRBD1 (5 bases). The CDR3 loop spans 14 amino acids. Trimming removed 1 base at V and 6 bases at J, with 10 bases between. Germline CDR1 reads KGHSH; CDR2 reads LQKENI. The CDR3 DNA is TGTGCCAGCTCACCACTTGACAGCAGCAATGAGCAGTTCTTC. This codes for CASSPLDSSNEQFF.

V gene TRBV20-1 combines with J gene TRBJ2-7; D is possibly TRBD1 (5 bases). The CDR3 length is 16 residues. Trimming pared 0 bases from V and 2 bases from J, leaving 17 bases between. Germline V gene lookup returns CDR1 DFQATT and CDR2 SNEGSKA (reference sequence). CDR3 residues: CSARDSTERSPYEQYF. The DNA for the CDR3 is TGCAGTGCTAGAGATTCGACAGAAAGGTCGCCCTACGAGCAGTACTTC.

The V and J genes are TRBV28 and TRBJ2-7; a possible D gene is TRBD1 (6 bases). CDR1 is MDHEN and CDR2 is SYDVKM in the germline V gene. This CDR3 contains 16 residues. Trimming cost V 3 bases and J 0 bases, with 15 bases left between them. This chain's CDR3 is CASSFLPDRSSYEQYF. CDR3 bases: TGTGCCAGCAGTTTTCTTCCCGACAGGAGCTCCTACGAGCAGTACTTC.

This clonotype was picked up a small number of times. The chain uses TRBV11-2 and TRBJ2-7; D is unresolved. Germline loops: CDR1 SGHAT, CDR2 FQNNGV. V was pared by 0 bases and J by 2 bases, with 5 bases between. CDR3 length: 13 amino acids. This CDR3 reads CASSLDSTYEQYF. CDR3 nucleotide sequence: TGTGCCAGCAGCTTAGATAGCACCTACGAGCAGTACTTC.

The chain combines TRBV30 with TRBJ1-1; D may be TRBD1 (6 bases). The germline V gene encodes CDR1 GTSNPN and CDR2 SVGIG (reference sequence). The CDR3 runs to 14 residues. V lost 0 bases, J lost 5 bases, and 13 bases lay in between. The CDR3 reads CAWSVQGGWTEAFF. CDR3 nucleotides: TGTGCCTGGAGTGTACAGGGCGGCTGGACTGAAGCTTTCTTT. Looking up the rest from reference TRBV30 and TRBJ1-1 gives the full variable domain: SQTIHQWPATLVQPVGSPLSLECTVEGTSNPNLYWYRQAAGRGLQLLFYSVGIGQISSEVPQNLSASRPQDRQFILSSKKLLLSDSGFYLCAWSVQGGWTEAFFGQGTRLTVV.

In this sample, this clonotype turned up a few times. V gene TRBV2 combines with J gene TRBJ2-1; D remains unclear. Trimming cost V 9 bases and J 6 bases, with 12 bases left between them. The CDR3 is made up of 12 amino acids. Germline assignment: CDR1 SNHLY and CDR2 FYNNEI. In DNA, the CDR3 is TGTGCCAGTCTAACGGGCGTCAATGAGCAGTTCTTC. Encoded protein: CASLTGVNEQFF.